A selection of T cell receptor beta chains follows, all from one sample in a study of control samples from healthy donors and cancer patients. Some clones are missing from TCRdb's copy, which holds only in-frame ones; the method was immunoSEQ multiplex PCR. The sample holds 150,000 to 200,000 clones, approximately 96% seen once. Sequenced material: blood. All receptors derive from a woman between 35 and 50 years old in good health. CDR3s include the opening cysteine and the closing phenylalanine or tryptophan.

>TRBV6-4|TRBJ1-1
CASSEKARDTEAFF
>TRBV6-1|TRBJ1-3
CASSFLDRRENTIYF
>TRBV5-5|TRBJ1-2
CASSLAPGSGYTF
>TRBV12-3/TRBV12-4|TRBJ2-2
CASSFVEAGELFF
>TRBV6-1|TRBJ1-2
CASSELGGSDYGYTF
>TRBV6-1|TRBJ1-5
CASSEWGWGQPQHF
>TRBV9|TRBJ2-4
CASSLAGGDIQYF
>TRBV18|TRBJ1-1
CASSPWAGADSNTEAFF
>TRBV7-2|TRBJ2-3
CASRPRLAARTDTQYF
>TRBV3-1/TRBV3-2|TRBJ1-2
CASSQNRGYGYTF
>TRBV6-5|TRBJ1-2
CASSSWTYGYTF
>TRBV7-3|TRBJ1-1
CASSFGPNTEAFF
>TRBV29-1|TRBJ1-2
CSAQGYSNYGYTF